The 13 T cell receptor beta chains below come from one sample, sequenced in a study of CD8+CD57+ T cells in acquired aplastic anemia. The TCR beta profiling, which covered VDJ combination and CDR3 sequence, was carried out using genomic DNA as the template. TCRdb called the reads again in MiXCR, with one record for every CDR3 protein. The table has approximately 200,000 distinct CDR3 sequences, approximately 57% seen once. Sequences were obtained from sorted CD4+, CD8+, or CD8+CD57+ T cells (not recorded which) from PBMCs. These receptors were taken from a human donor in good health.

As regards this clonotype: The conserved phenylalanine or tryptophan is not found at the CDR3 terminus, so this likely reflects a read error. The DNA is left out, because the CDR3 cannot be placed on it with certainty; the CDR3 is given as TCRdb lists it. The chain is built from TRBV25-1 and TRBJ1-2; TRBD1, the table's D call, was not compared with the DNA. The CDR3 contains 14 residues when both ends are counted. The V gene's germline CDR1 is MGHDK and CDR2 SYGVNS. CDR3: CASRARETAQGLTS.

This clonotype showed up just a few times. The V call is TRBV12-3 or TRBV12-4, the J call TRBJ2-7; D is undetermined. The V end was cut by 2 bases, the J end by 4 bases, with 6 bases between. The CDR3 sequence is 12 residues long. CDR3 in DNA: TGTGCCAGCAGTTTAAACGGATACGAGCAGTACTTC. This sequence encodes CASSLNGYEQYF.

CDR3 protein: CSARVAGAENEQYF. The CDR3 nucleotides read TGCAGTGCTAGAGTAGCGGGAGCTGAGAACGAGCAGTACTTC. This rearrangement joins TRBV20-1 to TRBJ2-7; 9 nucleotides align to TRBD2. CDR1 is DFQATT, CDR2 SNEGSKA, per germline (reference sequence). The CDR3 totals 14 residues. Unmatched junction bases numbered 6, after V lost 1 base and J lost 5 bases.

V and J are TRBV7-2 and TRBJ2-2; 8 positions agree with TRBD1. The germline V gene encodes CDR1 SGHTA and CDR2 FQGNSA. The CDR3 has 17 residues. V dropped 6 bases and J dropped 3; count of bases not matched to a gene: 12. CDR3 nucleotides: TGTGCCAGCAGTCTAAACGGACAGGGAAGTCACACCGGGGAGCTGTTTTTT. This sequence encodes CASSLNGQGSHTGELFF.

This clonotype was counted ten times or more. The CDR3 spells CASSPSGGLDTQYF. The CDR3 nucleotides are TGTGCCAGCAGCCCTAGCGGGGGGTTAGATACGCAGTATTTT. The chain links TRBV7-3 to TRBJ2-3; 11 bases are a match to TRBD2. CDR1 and CDR2 from the germline V gene are SGHTA and FQGTGA. Germline trimming cut 5 bases from V and 5 bases from J; bases unmatched to any gene: 3. The CDR3 is made up of 14 amino acids.

As regards this clonotype: The final CDR3 position lacks the conserved phenylalanine or tryptophan, pointing to a likely read error. No DNA is shown, since the ends of the CDR3 on it are uncertain; the CDR3 is the one TCRdb lists. The rearrangement uses TRBV2 and TRBJ2-5. The CDR3 comprises 11 residues, both ends counted. The germline gives CDR1 SNHLY, CDR2 FYNNEI. The CDR3 sequence: CASSEGETQHS.

The chain employs TRBV9 and TRBJ2-7; TRBD2 matches at 9 bases. The trim removed 0 bases at V and 4 bases at J, leaving 8 bases unmatched. Per the germline V gene, CDR1 is SGDLS and CDR2 is YYNGEE. This CDR3 has 16 residues. In nucleotides, the CDR3 is TGTGCCAGCAGCGTAGCGGCTAGCGGGAAGGTATACGAGCAGTACTTC. Its protein is CASSVAASGKVYEQYF.

Points on this clonotype: A much larger clone sits a single nucleotide away, making a read error possible. The chain joins TRBV27 to TRBJ1-2; possible D gene TRBD1, 5 bases. Trimming pared 0 bases from V and 8 bases from J, leaving 13 bases between. CDR1 and CDR2 (germline): MNHEY, SMNVEV (reference sequence). This CDR3 is built from 14 residues. DNA for the CDR3: TGTGCCAGCAGTTTATCGAGGCAGGGTAGAGGCTACACCTTC. As protein: CASSLSRQGRGYTF.

The chain has TRBV27 and TRBJ1-1; TRBD1 matches 7 bases. The CDR3 totals 16 residues. Trimming took 1 base from V and 2 from J; bases not matched to a gene: 7. The germline V gene has CDR1 MNHEY and CDR2 SMNVEV (reference sequence). In DNA, the CDR3 is TGTGCCAGCAGTTTATATCCAGGGGGGGGTAACACTGAAGCTTTCTTT. It yields the protein CASSLYPGGGNTEAFF.

This chain joins TRBV20-1 and TRBJ1-5, with 9 bases matching TRBD1. The CDR3 covers 16 residues. In germline, CDR1 is DFQATT, CDR2 SNEGSKA (reference sequence). V was clipped by 6 bases and J by 8 bases; unmatched bases: 17. The CDR3 protein is CSAPGGGGQGSEPQHF. The CDR3 DNA reads as TGCAGTGCCCCTGGGGGGGGGGGACAGGGCAGTGAGCCCCAGCATTTT.

The chain employs TRBV2 and TRBJ1-1; a weak D match, TRBD1 (6 bases). Germline V gene lookup returns CDR1 SNHLY and CDR2 FYNNEI. Trimming stripped 7 bases from V and 2 bases from J, with 11 bases between. CDR3 length equals 13 residues. The CDR3 region is CASTAGENTEAFF. In DNA form, the CDR3 reads TGTGCCAGCACAGCAGGGGAAAACACTGAAGCTTTCTTT.

This clonotype came up a few times. This chain uses TRBV7-3 with TRBJ2-3; D is tentatively TRBD1 or TRBD2 (6 bases each). The germline CDR1 and CDR2 sequences are SGHTA and FQGTGA. The CDR3 consists of 18 residues. Trimming shortened V by 1 base and J by 2 bases, and 19 bases separated the two germline ends. CDR3 region: CASSLIVGAGHNTDTQYF. The CDR3 DNA reads as TGTGCCAGCAGCTTAATAGTGGGGGCGGGACACAACACAGATACGCAGTATTTT.

The chain joins TRBV2 to TRBJ2-7; 10 bases align to TRBD1. Germline assignment: CDR1 SNHLY and CDR2 FYNNEI. The CDR3 runs to 16 residues. V was pared by 5 bases and J by 5 bases, with 12 bases of the junction left unmatched. CDR3 residues: CASSYTRQGARNEQYF. The CDR3 nucleotides read TGTGCCAGCAGTTACACCCGACAGGGGGCGAGGAACGAGCAGTACTTC.